This TCR beta chain was obtained from a study of early T cells in non-severe SARS-CoV-2 infection. Germline CDR1 is SGHNT and CDR2 is YYREEE (reference sequence). Trimming took off 4 bases at V and 0 bases at J, with 13 bases between the two ends. CDR3 length: 15 amino acids. TCRdb independently ran MiXCR on the 5' RACE reads; one entry per CDR3 protein. Of over 60,000 distinct CDR3 sequences listed, around 9.1% are singletons. This TCR came from an adult who was a healthcare worker with PCR-confirmed SARS-CoV-2 infection or an uninfected control (not recorded which). The specimen was whole blood, collected at baseline. The rearrangement links TRBV5-4 to TRBJ1-1; no clear D gene. CDR3 region: CASSKPEGMNTEAFF. CDR3 DNA: TGTGCCAGCAGCAAACCGGAGGGCATGAACACTGAAGCTTTCTTT.